This record concerns one TCR beta chain sequence. The CDR3 has 14 amino acids. The junction had 9 bases not matched to a gene; V was cut back by 6 bases and J by 3 bases. Germline V gene sequence: CDR1 DFQATT, CDR2 SNEGSKA (reference sequence). This sample was included in a study of blood T cells in healthy people across ages. At the level of the study: Per two T cells, template switching captured roughly one barcoded beta molecule.

PCR was performed a second time for about 7 to 12 cycles using a sample-barcoded 5' primer and a J-beta primer mix. TCRdb itself ran the 5' RACE reads through MiXCR, one entry per CDR3 protein. The data contain around 1,000,000 distinct CDR3 sequences, under 30% of them seen just once; the ten biggest clones take up around 0.7%. The data also belong to a second study, concerning T cells of mothers and their children.

Sequenced sample: blood. V and J are TRBV20-1 and TRBJ1-1; 8 positions agree with TRBD1. This TCR derives from a girl aged 2 to 9 in good health. In DNA form, the CDR3 reads TGCAGTGCAGCCCCGACAGGGGTGGACACTGAAGCTTTCTTT. This encodes CSAAPTGVDTEAFF.